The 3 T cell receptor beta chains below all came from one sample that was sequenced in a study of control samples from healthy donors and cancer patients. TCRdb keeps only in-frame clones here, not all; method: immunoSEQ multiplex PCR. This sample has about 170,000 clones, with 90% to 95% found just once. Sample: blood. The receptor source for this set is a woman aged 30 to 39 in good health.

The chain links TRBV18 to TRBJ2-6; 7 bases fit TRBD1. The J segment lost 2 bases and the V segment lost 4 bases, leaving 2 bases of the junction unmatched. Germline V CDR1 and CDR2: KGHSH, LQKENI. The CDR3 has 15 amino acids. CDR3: CASSQDRAGANVLTF. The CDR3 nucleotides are TGTGCCAGCTCACAAGACAGGGCTGGGGCCAACGTCCTGACTTTC.

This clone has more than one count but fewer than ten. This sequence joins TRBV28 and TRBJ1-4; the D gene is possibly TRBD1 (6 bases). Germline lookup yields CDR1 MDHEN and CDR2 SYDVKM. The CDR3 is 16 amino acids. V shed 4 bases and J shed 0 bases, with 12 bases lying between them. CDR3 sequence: CASSSSDSATNEKLFF. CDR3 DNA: TGTGCCAGCAGTTCCTCGGACAGCGCAACTAATGAAAAACTGTTTTTT.

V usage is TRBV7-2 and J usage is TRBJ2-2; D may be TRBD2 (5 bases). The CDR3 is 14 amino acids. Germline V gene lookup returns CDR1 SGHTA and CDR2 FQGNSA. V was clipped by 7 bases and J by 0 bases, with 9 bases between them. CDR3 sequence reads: CASISGTNTGELFF. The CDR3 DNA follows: TGTGCCAGCATCTCCGGGACGAACACCGGGGAGCTGTTTTTT.